This T cell receptor beta chain was documented in a study of T cells in narcolepsy. As concerns this clone: The target antigen is unknown.

Study results and limitations: Healthy controls reportedly lacked the autoreactive clonotypes serially found in patients' blood.

Trimming cost V 6 bases and J 5 bases, with 19 bases left between them. This CDR3 is 14 amino acids long. Germline V gene lookup returns CDR1 SQVTM and CDR2 ANQGSEA. Clones were sequenced by immunoSEQ multiplex PCR, and TCRdb holds only the in-frame ones, with some missing. The data hold around 15,000 clones, with roughly 85% observed a single time. The material sequenced was memory (CD45RA-) CD4+ T cells from blood. This clonotype was sampled from a human donor in good health. The chain is built from TRBV29-1 and TRBJ1-1; D call uncertain. CDR3 DNA: TGCAGCGTAGGCCTTATACCGGGGAGGACTGAAGCTTTCTTT. It codes for CSVGLIPGRTEAFF.